These 15 T cell receptor beta chains came from one sample sequenced in a study of T cell repertoires in cytomegalovirus infection. TCRdb passed the reads through MiXCR, listing each CDR3 protein once. Of roughly 500,000 distinct CDR3 sequences listed, about 15% are singletons. The sequencing input was CD8+ T cells from PBMCs. The receptors come from a human donor in good health (CMV status not recorded). Some clones in this sample may be carry-over from other donors' samples.

This clonotype came up many times. The chain has TRBV3-1 and TRBJ1-1; no clear D. Trimming cost V 1 base and J 1 base, with 13 bases left between them. Per the germline V gene, CDR1 is LGHDT and CDR2 is YNNKEL (reference sequence). This CDR3 is 16 amino acids long. CDR3: CASSQGMRERNTEAFF. DNA of the CDR3: TGTGCCAGCAGCCAAGGAATGCGGGAAAGGAACACTGAAGCTTTCTTT.

This rearrangement joins TRBV12-3 or TRBV12-4 to TRBJ1-1; D unresolved. V was clipped by 8 bases and J by 4 bases, with 17 bases between them. The CDR3 is 14 residues long. The CDR3 DNA follows: TGTGCCAGCCATAACGAGTTGACTTCCACTGAAGCTTTCTTT. It is translated as CASHNELTSTEAFF.

The J gene is TRBJ2-1, the V gene TRBV20-1, with a weak D call TRBD2 (5 bases). This CDR3 is 14 amino acids long. CDR1 and CDR2 from the germline V gene are DFQATT and SNEGSKA (reference sequence). V gave up 3 bases and J gave up 1 base, with 10 bases separating them. For the CDR3, the DNA is TGCAGTGCTAGTCCGGGGATATCCTACAATGAGCAGTTCTTC. It specifies CSASPGISYNEQFF.

The V and J genes are TRBV29-1 and TRBJ2-7; 7 positions match TRBD2. Germline trimming cut 6 bases from V and 5 bases from J; bases unmatched to any gene: 4. The V gene's germline CDR1 is SQVTM and CDR2 ANQGSEA. There are 11 residues in the CDR3. The DNA of the CDR3 is TGCAGCGTGGGGGGGGAGCACGAGCAGTACTTC. Protein sequence: CSVGGEHEQYF.

At least ten counts were recorded for this clonotype. This rearrangement joins TRBV27 to TRBJ2-7; D remains unclear. Germline CDR1 is MNHEY and CDR2 is SMNVEV (reference sequence). Trimming removed 4 bases at V and 5 bases at J, with 12 bases between. The CDR3 extends over 13 amino acids. The CDR3 nucleotides are TGTGCCAGCAGTTCGAGGAGCCTGGACGAGCAGTACTTC. Protein product: CASSSRSLDEQYF.

This clonotype was counted only a few times. The chain couples TRBV20-1 to TRBJ2-5, with 8 bases lining up with TRBD2. The CDR3 runs to 18 residues. The J segment lost 2 bases and the V segment lost 0 bases, leaving 14 bases of the junction unmatched. Germline V gene data show CDR1 as DFQATT and CDR2 as SNEGSKA (reference sequence). DNA of the CDR3: TGCAGTGCTAGAGATTGGCCCTTGCGGGGGGCCCTTCAAGAGACCCAGTACTTC. Protein: CSARDWPLRGALQETQYF.

The chain has TRBV28 and TRBJ2-1, with D perhaps matching TRBD1 (5 bases). The CDR3 contains 11 residues. Per germline, CDR1 MDHEN and CDR2 SYDVKM. Trimming removed 3 bases from V and 15 bases from J, with 12 bases in between. The CDR3 reads CASSLQDKLFF. The CDR3 region has the DNA TGTGCCAGCAGTTTGCAGGACAAACTGTTCTTC.

The V gene is TRBV5-4, the J gene TRBJ1-4, with D possibly matching TRBD1 (5 bases). The CDR3 extends over 14 amino acids. The germline V gene has CDR1 SGHNT and CDR2 YYREEE (reference sequence). With 2 bases removed from V and 7 bases from J, the gap between germline ends came to 12 bases. The chain's CDR3 is CASSFQGSSEKLFF. The CDR3 DNA is TGTGCCAGCAGCTTCCAGGGATCTAGTGAAAAACTGTTTTTT.

The V call is TRBV4-1, the J call TRBJ1-3; 9 bases align to TRBD1. Trimming cost V 1 base and J 8 bases; bases outside gene matches: 9. This CDR3 is 16 amino acids long. In germline, CDR1 is MGHRA, CDR2 YSYEKL. CDR3 loop: CASSQGVQGARDTIYF. The CDR3 coding sequence is TGCGCCAGCAGCCAAGGGGTACAGGGGGCCCGTGACACCATATATTTT.

This clonotype has at least ten counts. The chain joins TRBV7-9 to TRBJ2-7; 8 bases are a match to TRBD2. Germline assignment: CDR1 SEHNR and CDR2 FQNEAQ (reference sequence). Trimming cost V 1 base and J 12 bases; bases outside gene matches: 8. CDR3 length: 13 residues. CDR3 region: CASSLVGAGELYF. DNA of the CDR3: TGTGCCAGCAGCTTAGTGGGAGCGGGAGAATTGTACTTC.

This clonotype was recorded at least ten times. The chain uses TRBV7-8 and TRBJ2-6; D call uncertain. The CDR3 has 15 amino acids. V dropped 3 bases and J dropped 2 bases, with 8 bases sitting between them. Germline V gene data show CDR1 as SGHVS and CDR2 as FQNEAQ. The CDR3 DNA follows: TGTGCCAGCAGCTTTGGTGTAGCTGGGGCCAACGTCCTGACTTTC. The encoded protein is CASSFGVAGANVLTF.

The V and J genes are TRBV10-3 and TRBJ1-1; 8 positions agree with TRBD1. J gave up 3 bases and V 6 bases, and 6 bases lay outside the gene matches. This CDR3 is 14 amino acids long. The germline CDR1 and CDR2 sequences are ENHRY and SYGVKD. CDR3 region: CAIRAGGMDTEAFF. CDR3 in DNA: TGTGCCATCAGGGCAGGGGGCATGGACACTGAAGCTTTCTTT.

This clonotype was recorded at least ten times. The chain joins TRBV7-6 to TRBJ2-3, with 8 nucleotides matching TRBD2. The CDR3 contains 16 residues. Germline trimming cut 1 base from V and 1 base from J; bases unmatched to any gene: 4. Germline V gene lookup returns CDR1 SGHVS and CDR2 FNYEAQ. The CDR3 DNA is TGTGCCAGCAGCTTAGAGGCGACTAGCGGCACAGATACGCAGTATTTT. This translates into CASSLEATSGTDTQYF.

In its sample, this clonotype was seen a few times. V is TRBV24-1 and J is TRBJ2-5; D gene ambiguous. Germline CDR1 reads KGHDR; CDR2 reads SFDVKD. V was trimmed by 4 bases and J by 5 bases, leaving 16 bases between them. The CDR3 has 15 residues. CDR3 DNA: TGTGCCACCAGTGAACCAACAGATGTCCTGGAGACCCAGTACTTC. It encodes CATSEPTDVLETQYF.

There are many counts of this clonotype. This chain joins TRBV4-2 and TRBJ2-2, with D perhaps matching TRBD1 (6 bases). There are 15 residues in the CDR3. Per the germline V gene, CDR1 is LGHNA and CDR2 is YNFKEQ. Trimming shortened V by 0 bases and J by 15 bases, and 20 bases separated the two germline ends. The CDR3 is CASSQDQQGHWVLFF. The CDR3 coding sequence is TGTGCCAGCAGCCAAGATCAACAGGGCCACTGGGTTTTGTTTTTT.